These 26 T cell receptor beta chains were sequenced from one sample in a study of blood T cell repertoires in COVID-19. Using immunoSEQ multiplex PCR, the repertoire was profiled, and TCRdb retains in-frame clones only, with some absent. The table shows around 170,000 clones, with under 90% occurring only once. The sample was peripheral blood. The receptors derive from a man younger than 40 with active or convalescent COVID-19.

The chain couples TRBV28 to TRBJ2-2, with a weak D call TRBD1 (5 bases). Germline lookup yields CDR1 MDHEN and CDR2 SYDVKM. Trimming took off 5 bases at V and 2 bases at J, with 12 bases between the two ends. The CDR3 consists of 15 residues. The CDR3 region has the DNA TGTGCCAGCAGTCTACCGACAGCCAACACCGGGGAGCTGTTTTTT. Its protein is CASSLPTANTGELFF. The complete variable domain, with remaining parts taken from reference TRBV28 and TRBJ2-2, reads DVKVTQSSRYLVKRTGEKVFLECVQDMDHENMFWYRQDPGLGLRLIYFSYDVKMKEKGDIPEGYSVSREKKERFSLILESASTNQTSMYLCASSLPTANTGELFFGEGSRLTVL.

V gene TRBV9 combines with J gene TRBJ1-1, with 7 bases identical to TRBD1. This CDR3 spans 14 amino acids. In germline, CDR1 is SGDLS, CDR2 YYNGEE. V was clipped by 1 base and J by 5 bases; unmatched bases: 5. CDR3 DNA: TGTGCCAGCAGCGTACAGGGGGTGGGGACTGAAGCTTTCTTT. It translates to CASSVQGVGTEAFF.

The chain is built from TRBV4-1 and TRBJ1-3; D not certain. V lost 4 bases, J lost 0 bases, and 10 bases lay in between. Germline V gives CDR1 MGHRA, CDR2 YSYEKL. The CDR3 totals 15 residues. The CDR3 sequence: CASSPGRSSGNTIYF. In nucleotides, the CDR3 is TGCGCCAGCAGCCCCGGTCGTAGCTCTGGAAACACCATATATTTT.

The gene calls are TRBV5-1 and TRBJ1-6; D is undetermined. The CDR3 is made up of 12 amino acids. Germline V gives CDR1 SGHRS, CDR2 YFSETQ. V lost 4 bases to trimming and J lost 8 bases, with 7 bases between them. The DNA of the CDR3 is TGCGCCAGCAGCCTAGAATATTCACCCCTCCACTTT. Amino acids: CASSLEYSPLHF.

The chain is built from TRBV28 and TRBJ1-2; 9 bases are shared with TRBD1. Germline V lookup: CDR1 MDHEN, CDR2 SYDVKM. The CDR3 is made up of 13 amino acids. The trim removed 3 bases at V and 8 bases at J, leaving 4 bases unmatched. CDR3 bases: TGTGCCAGCAGTTTCGGGACAGGGCCCGGCTACACCTTC. Its translation is CASSFGTGPGYTF.

The J gene is TRBJ1-2, the V gene TRBV6-5; the D gene is possibly TRBD1 (6 bases). The V gene lost 6 bases and the J gene lost 2 bases, with 16 bases spanning the gap. Germline CDR1 reads MNHEY; CDR2 reads SVGAGI. CDR3 length: 15 amino acids. The CDR3 DNA sequence: TGTGCCAGCAGCCTGACACAGGGCCCCAACTATGGCTACACCTTC. This codes for CASSLTQGPNYGYTF.

Regarding this clone: The germline gene is not matched at one end of the junction; a read error may be the cause. This sequence joins TRBV7-7 and TRBJ2-5, with 7 bases matching TRBD2. The CDR3 contains 17 residues. The germline gives CDR1 SSHAT, CDR2 FNYEAQ (reference sequence). As DNA, the CDR3 is TGTGCTAGCAGCCCCCGGAGTGTTGCGGGAGTATCGGGGACCCAGTACTTC. Translating gives CASSPRSVAGVSGTQYF. The complete variable domain, with remaining parts taken from reference TRBV7-7 and TRBJ2-5, reads GAGVSQSPRYKVTKRGQDVTLRCDPISSHATLYWYQQALGQGPEFLTYFNYEAQPDKSGLPSDRFSAERPEGSISTLTIQRTEQRDSAMYRCASSPRSVAGVSGTQYFGPGTRLLVL.

The V call is TRBV29-1, the J call TRBJ1-3, with D uncertain. The CDR3 spans 14 residues. The V end lost 0 bases, the J end lost 4 bases, and 10 bases lay between the germline ends. The germline V gene encodes CDR1 SQVTM and CDR2 ANQGSEA. This CDR3 reads CSVEDTVYGNTIYF. DNA for the CDR3: TGCAGCGTTGAAGACACAGTGTACGGAAACACCATATATTTT.

V usage is TRBV30 and J usage is TRBJ1-2, with D maybe TRBD1 (6 bases). V was shortened by 1 base and J by 5 bases, with 17 bases between the two germline ends. The germline gives CDR1 GTSNPN, CDR2 SVGIG (reference sequence). There are 15 residues in the CDR3. The DNA of the CDR3 is TGTGCCTGGAGTGGACTTAACAGGGTTGGATATGGCTACACCTTC. It encodes CAWSGLNRVGYGYTF.

This clone has more than one count but fewer than ten. This chain links TRBV5-8 with TRBJ2-5; D not certain. Trimming took off 1 base at V and 0 bases at J, with 7 bases between the two ends. This CDR3 spans 14 amino acids. Germline CDR1 SGHTS, CDR2 YDEGEE. CDR3 protein: CASSLTQNQETQYF. Written as DNA, the CDR3 is TGTGCCAGCAGCTTGACGCAGAACCAAGAGACCCAGTACTTC.

This clone has only a few counts. J is TRBJ1-1 and V is TRBV9; D is unclear. V was pared by 0 bases and J by 2 bases, with 8 bases between. The CDR3 is 14 residues long. Germline assignment: CDR1 SGDLS and CDR2 YYNGEE. CDR3 DNA sequence: TGTGCCAGCAGCGTAGGGGCCTCCAACACTGAAGCTTTCTTT. Translating gives CASSVGASNTEAFF.

This clone has only a few counts. The CDR3 sequence is CASSLAGGQNSPLHF. DNA of the CDR3: TGTGCCAGCAGCTTAGCAGGGGGCCAGAATTCACCCCTCCACTTT. This rearrangement joins TRBV7-2 to TRBJ1-6; 7 bases agree with TRBD1. V lost 0 bases to trimming and J lost 7 bases; unmatched junction nucleotides: 3. Germline loops: CDR1 SGHTA, CDR2 FQGNSA. The CDR3 contains 15 residues.

This chain links TRBV30 with TRBJ1-1; maybe TRBD1 (5 bases). Trimming left V 3 bases short and J 1 base short, with 15 bases between. Germline V lookup: CDR1 GTSNPN, CDR2 SVGIG (reference sequence). There are 15 residues in the CDR3. The CDR3 nucleotides read TGTGCCTGGAGACAGGTCCCGGGGGGGAACACTGAAGCTTTCTTT. Translation: CAWRQVPGGNTEAFF.

This rearrangement joins TRBV29-1 to TRBJ2-1; 9 bases align to TRBD2. J gave up 0 bases and V 7 bases, and 19 bases lay outside the gene matches. This CDR3 contains 19 residues. Germline V gene data show CDR1 as SQVTM and CDR2 as ANQGSEA. The CDR3 region is CSAGTFGGRALRSYNEQFF. In DNA form, the CDR3 reads TGCAGCGCTGGGACGTTCGGCGGGAGGGCCTTACGCTCCTACAATGAGCAGTTCTTC.

The chain combines TRBV11-3 with TRBJ2-7; unclear D gene. Germline V gene sequence: CDR1 SGHNT, CDR2 YENEEA. V lost 2 bases and J 2 bases, leaving 10 bases between the germline ends. CDR3 length equals 14 residues. CDR3 sequence: CASSLTASAYEQYF. The CDR3 DNA sequence: TGTGCCAGCAGCTTAACCGCGTCGGCCTACGAGCAGTACTTC. Using reference TRBV11-3 and TRBJ2-7 for the parts outside the CDR3, the full variable domain is EAGVVQSPRYKIIEKKQPVAFWCNPISGHNTLYWYLQNLGQGPELLIRYENEEAVDDSQLPKDRFSAERLKGVDSTLKIQPAELGDSAVYLCASSLTASAYEQYFGPGTRLTVT.

The chain is built from TRBV7-2 and TRBJ2-3; D gene ambiguous. CDR3 length equals 15 residues. Per germline, CDR1 SGHTA and CDR2 FQGNSA. The V and J ends lost 1 base and 4 bases respectively, with 12 bases between them. The CDR3 loop reads CASSLGKTWADTQYF. The CDR3 bases are TGTGCCAGCAGCTTAGGGAAGACTTGGGCAGATACGCAGTATTTT.

V gene TRBV6-5 combines with J gene TRBJ1-1; TRBD1 matches at 8 bases. The CDR3 totals 13 residues. Unmatched junction bases numbered 6, after V lost 8 bases and J lost 4 bases. CDR1 and CDR2 from the germline V gene are MNHEY and SVGAGI. The CDR3 sequence is CASHYRGSTEAFF. The CDR3 region has the DNA TGTGCCAGCCACTACAGGGGGAGCACTGAAGCTTTCTTT.

The V call is TRBV3-1 (or the pseudogene TRBV3-2), the J call TRBJ1-2, with 9 nucleotides matching TRBD1. In germline, CDR1 is LGHDT, CDR2 YNNKEL (reference sequence). J lost 4 bases, V lost 3 bases, and 6 bases had no gene match. CDR3 length: 15 amino acids. The CDR3 sequence is CASSQATGGAYGYTF. As DNA, the CDR3 is TGTGCCAGCAGCCAGGCTACAGGGGGCGCCTATGGCTACACCTTC.

The rearrangement joins TRBV6-5 to TRBJ1-4; D not resolved. The CDR3 contains 12 residues. In germline, CDR1 is MNHEY, CDR2 SVGAGI. Trimming removed 6 bases at V and 7 bases at J, with 9 bases between. CDR3 sequence reads: CASRSSSEKLFF. CDR3 in DNA: TGTGCCAGCAGGAGTTCCTCTGAAAAACTGTTTTTT.

The rearrangement joins TRBV2 to TRBJ2-2; the D gene is possibly TRBD2 (6 bases). CDR1 is SNHLY, CDR2 FYNNEI, per germline. V lost 2 bases and J 6 bases, leaving 10 bases between the germline ends. CDR3 length: 14 amino acids. CDR3 residues: CASSESGSAGELFF. The CDR3 DNA follows: TGTGCCAGCAGTGAATCCGGGAGCGCCGGGGAGCTGTTTTTT.

This clone showed up just a few times. This rearrangement joins TRBV11-3 to TRBJ2-1; 11 bases line up with TRBD2. The CDR3 runs to 17 residues. Per germline, CDR1 SGHNT and CDR2 YENEEA. J gave up 6 bases and V 0 bases, and 7 bases lay outside the gene matches. The CDR3 here is CASSLDLRLAGGNEQFF. For the CDR3, the DNA is TGTGCCAGCAGCTTAGATCTACGGCTAGCGGGAGGCAATGAGCAGTTCTTC.

The chain recombines TRBV30 with TRBJ1-5; 8 nucleotides align to TRBD1. Per the germline V gene, CDR1 is GTSNPN and CDR2 is SVGIG (reference sequence). This CDR3 region has 13 residues. The junction had 5 bases not matched to a gene; V was cut back by 1 base and J by 9 bases. CDR3 sequence: CAWSATGGWPQHF. The CDR3 DNA sequence: TGTGCCTGGAGTGCTACAGGGGGATGGCCCCAGCATTTT.

This clone was seen only once. The chain links TRBV5-6 to TRBJ2-1, with D hard to call. This CDR3 is 13 amino acids long. Trimming pared 3 bases from V and 5 bases from J, leaving 9 bases between. CDR1 and CDR2 (germline): SGHDT, YYEEEE. The chain's CDR3 is CASSSTPNNEQFF. The CDR3 DNA sequence: TGTGCCAGCAGCTCAACACCCAACAATGAGCAGTTCTTC.

The chain couples TRBV6-1 to TRBJ1-1, with D possibly being TRBD1 (5 bases). Trimming shortened V by 1 base and J by 4 bases, and 10 bases separated the two germline ends. The CDR3 runs to 14 residues. Germline V CDR1 and CDR2: MNHNS, SASEGT. The CDR3, as DNA: TGTGCCAGCAGTGAAGTGGGGGGGTTCACTGAAGCTTTCTTT. It is translated as CASSEVGGFTEAFF.

The CDR3 protein is CAYRTQTSYEQYF. CDR3 coding DNA: TGTGCCTACCGGACACAAACCTCCTACGAGCAGTACTTC. The rearrangement links TRBV30 to TRBJ2-7; D is perhaps TRBD1 (5 bases). The CDR3 is 13 residues long. Looked up from germline, CDR1 is GTSNPN and CDR2 is SVGIG (reference sequence). V lost 7 bases, J lost 0 bases, and 13 bases lay in between.

The V and J genes are TRBV19 and TRBJ1-2; TRBD1 is a possible D gene (5 bases). Germline V gives CDR1 LNHDA, CDR2 SQIVND (reference sequence). CDR3 length: 12 residues. The ends were cut back, 3 bases at V and 6 bases at J, with 8 bases in the middle. The CDR3, as DNA: TGTGCCAGTAGTATGCGGGGGAATGGCTACACCTTC. As protein: CASSMRGNGYTF.